A selection of T cell receptor beta chains follows, all from one sample in a study of blood T cell repertoires in COVID-19. TCRdb's copy holds only in-frame clones and misses some; the assay was immunoSEQ multiplex PCR. The table shows 120,000 to 150,000 clones, with roughly 90% occurring only once. The specimen sequenced was PBMCs or T cells enriched from blood (not recorded which). These receptors originate from a woman under 40 with acute COVID-19. CDR3s include the opening cysteine and the closing phenylalanine or tryptophan. The D gene is left open where the match is weak. Clone size is not always given. Where it is, it says once, few, many or a class for expanded clones.

>TRBJ1-1|.|TRBV27|once
CASSLEGLNTEAFF
TGTGCCAGCAGTTTAGAGGGCTTGAACACTGAAGCTTTCTTT
>TRBJ2-2|TRBD1|TRBV10-3|.
CAISPAQGAHGELFF
TGTGCCATCAGTCCCGCACAGGGGGCCCACGGGGAGCTGTTTTTT
>TRBJ2-2|.|TRBV28|.
CASSPPSSAGELFF
TGTGCCAGCAGTCCCCCATCTAGCGCGGGGGAGCTGTTTTTT
>TRBJ1-1|TRBD1|TRBV18|.
CASSPALQGWGNTEAFF
TGTGCCAGCTCACCAGCACTACAGGGGTGGGGGAACACTGAAGCTTTCTTT
>TRBJ2-1|TRBD2|TRBV4-3|.
CASSQVVAGEWSSYNEQFF
TGCGCCAGCAGCCAAGTTGTAGCGGGAGAATGGAGTTCCTACAATGAGCAGTTCTTC
>TRBJ1-1|.|TRBV30|.
CARTGPRDTEAFF
TGTGCCAGAACAGGGCCGAGGGACACTGAAGCTTTCTTT
>TRBJ2-3|TRBD2|TRBV5-1|.
CASSPVPSGSGYTDTQYF
TGCGCCAGCAGCCCCGTCCCTAGCGGGAGCGGATACACAGATACGCAGTATTTT
>TRBJ2-2|.|TRBV9|.
CASSVRVANTGELFF
TGTGCCAGCAGCGTGAGAGTTGCGAACACCGGGGAGCTGTTTTTT
>TRBJ2-3|TRBD2|TRBV30|once
CAWSGTSGGTDTQYF
TGTGCCTGGAGTGGGACTAGCGGGGGCACAGATACGCAGTATTTT
>TRBJ1-1|.|TRBV27|.
CASSLSGGVEAFF
TGTGCCAGCAGTTTATCAGGGGGAGTTGAAGCTTTCTTT
>TRBJ2-3|TRBD2|TRBV5-1|once
CASPSHGIAGLYTDTQYF
TGCGCCAGCCCCTCCCATGGGATAGCGGGGTTGTACACAGATACGCAGTATTTT
>TRBJ2-7|TRBD1|TRBV9|.
CASSVGDRDYEQYF
TGTGCCAGCAGCGTAGGAGACAGGGACTACGAGCAGTACTTC
>TRBJ2-3|.|TRBV28|.
CASNYLSLTDTQYF
TGTGCCAGCAATTATTTGTCCCTCACAGATACGCAGTATTTT
>TRBJ2-5|.|TRBV7-2|.
CASSPLWAAMAQYF
TGTGCCAGCAGCCCCTTGTGGGCTGCCATGGCCCAGTACTTC
>TRBJ2-7|TRBD2|TRBV25-1|.
CASAGTSGYEQYF
TGTGCCAGTGCTGGGACTAGCGGCTACGAGCAGTACTTC
>TRBJ1-1|.|TRBV5-6|.
CASSSTGSYLEYTEAFF
TGTGCCAGCAGCTCCACAGGGTCGTACTTGGAATACACTGAAGCTTTCTTT
>TRBJ2-7|TRBD2|TRBV27|.
CASSPSLAGGREQYF
TGTGCCAGCAGTCCCAGCCTAGCGGGAGGAAGGGAGCAGTACTTC
>TRBJ1-2|.|TRBV7-8|few
CASSFGRGVISYGYTF
TGTGCCAGCAGTTTCGGGCGGGGGGTGATAAGCTATGGCTACACCTTC
>TRBJ2-7|.|TRBV6-1|.
CASSEQGLSTYEQYF
TGTGCCAGCAGTGAACAGGGGCTGTCAACCTACGAGCAGTACTTC
>TRBJ1-2|.|TRBV5-1|.
CASSLINNYGYTF
TGCGCCAGCAGCTTGATAAATAACTATGGCTACACCTTC
>TRBJ1-6|.|TRBV18|once
CASSATSENNSPLHF
TGTGCCAGCTCCGCAACTTCGGAGAATAATTCACCCCTCCACTTT
>TRBJ2-1|.|TRBV9|.
CASSVRTGSGSPTEYNEQFF
TGTGCCAGCAGCGTGCGGACTGGGTCCGGGTCGCCAACGGAATACAATGAGCAGTTCTTC
>TRBJ1-2|TRBD1|TRBV7-9|.
CASSLVRGRNYGYTF
TGTGCCAGCAGCTTAGTCAGGGGGCGGAACTATGGCTACACCTTC
>TRBJ2-7|TRBD2|TRBV7-8|.
CASSPGLEKQYF
TGTGCCAGCAGCCCCGGACTAGAAAAGCAGTACTTC
>TRBJ1-1|.|TRBV5-4|.
CASSSGSEQTAFF
TGTGCCAGCAGCTCGGGATCCGAGCAGACCGCTTTCTTT
>TRBJ2-3|.|TRBV7-8|.
CASRSIAYITDTQYF
TGTGCCAGCAGGAGTATAGCGTACATCACAGATACGCAGTATTTT
>TRBJ1-1|.|TRBV27|.
CASRVGRGTEAFF
TGTGCCAGCAGAGTGGGGAGGGGGACTGAAGCTTTCTTT
>TRBJ2-7|.|TRBV10-2|.
CASSESLSYEQYF
TGCGCCAGCAGTGAGTCGTTGAGCTACGAGCAGTACTTC
>TRBJ2-5|TRBD2|TRBV30|.
CAWSVTGRETQYF
TGTGCCTGGAGTGTAACCGGGAGGGAGACCCAGTACTTC
>TRBJ2-1|.|TRBV23-1|.
CASSQFFAVVRNEQFF
TGCGCCAGCAGTCAATTTTTCGCGGTTGTAAGGAATGAGCAGTTCTTC
>TRBJ2-2|.|TRBV5-1|.
CASNHGGDRVTGELFF
TGCGCCAGCAACCACGGGGGGGACAGGGTCACCGGGGAGCTGTTTTTT
>TRBJ2-7|.|TRBV28|.
CASSARGGATYEQYF
TGTGCCAGCAGTGCCCGTGGGGGGGCCACCTACGAGCAGTACTTC
>TRBJ2-6|TRBD2|TRBV6-6|.
CASSPGGHGANVLTF
TGTGCCAGCAGCCCGGGGGGGCATGGGGCCAACGTCCTGACTTTC
>TRBJ1-2|.|TRBV7-8|.
CASSFRDYGYTF
TGTGCCAGCAGCTTCCGGGACTATGGCTACACCTTC
>TRBJ1-2|.|TRBV28|.
CASRPPGGGAGWARGYTF
TGTGCCAGCAGACCTCCGGGGGGCGGGGCTGGTTGGGCAAGAGGCTACACCTTC
>TRBJ1-1|TRBD1|TRBV10-3|.
CAIRPGQDISEAFF
TGTGCCATCAGACCGGGACAGGACATTTCTGAAGCTTTCTTT
>TRBJ2-7|.|TRBV19|.
CASSINGGLTYEQYF
TGTGCCAGTAGTATAAACGGGGGGCTTACCTACGAGCAGTACTTC
>TRBJ2-7|TRBD2|TRBV28|.
CASSLSTSGHSYEQYF
TGTGCCAGCAGTTTGTCTACTAGCGGGCACTCCTACGAGCAGTACTTC
>TRBJ1-5|TRBD1|TRBV30|.
CAWSLGQGNQPQHF
TGTGCCTGGAGTTTAGGACAGGGCAATCAGCCCCAGCATTTT
>TRBJ2-3|TRBD2|TRBV5-1|.
CASSLVVAGAGDTQYF
TGCGCCAGCAGCTTGGTCGTAGCGGGAGCTGGAGATACGCAGTATTTT
>TRBJ2-2|.|TRBV6-2/TRBV6-3|.
CASSRISGTGELFF
TGTGCCAGCAGCCGTATCAGCGGGACCGGGGAGCTGTTTTTT
>TRBJ2-2|.|TRBV5-6|.
CASSLGLYGGGELFF
TGTGCCAGCAGCTTGGGACTTTACGGAGGCGGGGAGCTGTTTTTT
>TRBJ1-6|.|TRBV21-1|.
CASSKRGRGIYNSPLHF
TGTGCCAGCAGCAAAAGGGGCAGGGGAATATATAATTCACCCCTCCACTTT
>TRBJ2-3|.|TRBV28|.
CASSLYGLGHTDTQYF
TGTGCCAGCAGTCTCTATGGACTCGGCCACACAGATACGCAGTATTTT
>TRBJ1-1|.|TRBV30|.
CAWSVSVHTEAFF
TGTGCCTGGAGTGTTTCCGTCCACACTGAAGCTTTCTTT
>TRBJ2-3|TRBD1|TRBV29-1|.
CSVDTGGPSTDTQYF
TGCAGCGTGGACACAGGGGGTCCTAGCACAGATACGCAGTATTTT
>TRBJ2-1|TRBD2|TRBV9|.
CASSLGPSGIRSGDEQFF
TGTGCCAGCAGCCTAGGCCCTAGCGGGATACGTTCCGGGGATGAGCAGTTCTTC
>TRBJ1-6|TRBD1|TRBV30|.
CAWKTQGEGSPLHF
TGTGCCTGGAAAACACAGGGGGAGGGTTCACCCCTCCACTTT
>TRBJ1-5|.|TRBV7-2|.
CASQTGNNQPQHF
TGTGCCAGCCAGACCGGGAACAATCAGCCCCAGCATTTT
>TRBJ1-6|.|TRBV14|.
CASSQMTGYNSPLHF
TGTGCCAGCAGCCAGATGACAGGATATAATTCACCCCTCCACTTT
>TRBJ1-3|TRBD1|TRBV28|.
CASRLTPGQGAGNTIYF
TGTGCCAGCAGACTAACCCCGGGACAGGGGGCTGGAAACACCATATATTTT
>TRBJ1-3|.|TRBV10-3|.
CAISGGGPNTIYF
TGTGCCATCAGTGGCGGAGGGCCGAACACCATATATTTT
>TRBJ2-3|.|TRBV7-9|.
CASSLAVGAGDGADTQYF
TGTGCCAGCAGCTTAGCCGTTGGGGCTGGTGACGGTGCAGATACGCAGTATTTT
>TRBJ1-6|TRBD1|TRBV10-1|.
CASKTGDFCPPLHF
TGCGCCAGCAAGACAGGGGACTTTTGTCCACCCCTCCACTTT
>TRBJ1-1|.|TRBV28|.
CASSPRGGGDTEAFF
TGTGCCAGCAGTCCCCGGGGAGGTGGCGACACTGAAGCTTTCTTT
>TRBJ2-5|.|TRBV29-1|.
CSVVPGHTSGETQYF
TGCAGCGTTGTGCCTGGACACACCAGCGGGGAGACCCAGTACTTC
>TRBJ1-4|.|TRBV28|.
CASCTGSTNEKLFF
TGTGCCAGCTGCACAGGGTCTACTAATGAAAAACTGTTTTTT
>TRBJ1-5|.|TRBV7-9|few
CASSPPGRYSNQPQHF
TGTGCCAGCAGCCCACCCGGCAGGTATAGCAATCAGCCCCAGCATTTT
>TRBJ2-7|.|TRBV18|.
CASSPSPHAGYEQYF
TGTGCCAGCTCACCCTCCCCCCATGCAGGCTACGAGCAGTACTTC
>TRBJ1-3|.|TRBV5-6|.
CASSRDSSGNTIYF
TGTGCCAGCAGCCGAGACAGCTCTGGAAACACCATATATTTT